What follows are 9 T cell receptor beta chains derived from one specimen sequenced in a study of response to subunit inactivated influenza vaccine. TCRdb re-analysed the RT-PCR reads in MiXCR, keeping a single row per CDR3 protein. The sample records 200,000 to 300,000 distinct CDR3 sequences, 12% being singletons. The material sequenced was non-naive T cells sorted from PBMCs, taken less than 15 days before vaccination. These receptors were taken from a man over 45 who received an inactivated influenza vaccine.

This clonotype has just a few counts. The CDR3 DNA follows: TGTGCCAGCAGTTTAACTAGCGGGAGGGCCCGCTCCGGGGAGCTGTTTTTT. It yields the protein CASSLTSGRARSGELFF. The chain employs TRBV6-2 or TRBV6-3 and TRBJ2-2; TRBD2 agrees at 13 bases. CDR3 length: 17 residues. The ends lost 4 bases at V and 6 bases at J; junction bases unmatched: 8. Per the germline V gene, CDR1 is MNHEY and CDR2 is SVGEGT.

This clonotype was seen only a few times. This rearrangement joins TRBV6-6 to TRBJ1-5; D not certain. The CDR3 contains 13 residues. Per the germline V gene, CDR1 is MNHNY and CDR2 is SVGAGI (reference sequence). Trimming cost V 5 bases and J 6 bases, with 11 bases left between them. CDR3 nucleotides: TGTGCCAGCAGTCAGGACGTTTCTCAGCCCCAGCATTTT. It yields the protein CASSQDVSQPQHF.

This clonotype was recorded a few times. The chain recombines TRBV9 with TRBJ1-2, with D perhaps TRBD1 (5 bases). The CDR3 extends over 15 amino acids. CDR1 is SGDLS, CDR2 YYNGEE, per germline. V gave up 3 bases and J gave up 8 bases, with 20 bases separating them. CDR3 region: CASSGLGRASEGYTF. The CDR3 region has the DNA TGTGCCAGCAGCGGGCTGGGACGGGCCTCTGAGGGCTACACCTTC.

This clonotype was found a few times. The chain joins TRBV3-1 to TRBJ2-1; perhaps TRBD2 as D (6 bases). The V gene lost 1 base and the J gene lost 14 bases, with 15 bases spanning the gap. There are 13 residues in the CDR3. Looked up from germline, CDR1 is LGHDT and CDR2 is YNNKEL (reference sequence). CDR3 nucleotide sequence: TGTGCCAGCAGCCAAGTTCGGGGGACTCCAGAGTTCTTC. Its protein is CASSQVRGTPEFF.

There are a few counts of this clonotype. The V and J genes are TRBV6-1 and TRBJ2-7; possible D gene TRBD2, 7 bases. The CDR3 covers 13 residues. Trimming cost V 6 bases and J 9 bases, with 18 bases left between them. CDR1 and CDR2 (germline): MNHNS, SASEGT. CDR3 DNA: TGTGCCAGCAGGGCGGGGGCCCGGCTTGTGCAGTACTTC. As protein: CASRAGARLVQYF.

The V gene is TRBV5-1, the J gene TRBJ2-3; D call uncertain. Between the trimmed V and J ends, which lost 4 bases and 1 base, there was a span of 4 bases. This CDR3 region has 12 residues. The V gene's germline CDR1 is SGHRS and CDR2 YFSETQ. The CDR3 loop reads CASSGGTDTQYF. For the CDR3, the DNA is TGCGCCAGCAGCGGGGGCACAGATACGCAGTATTTT.

This clonotype showed up just a few times. This chain uses TRBV7-2 with TRBJ1-2; 10 positions agree with TRBD1. CDR3 size: 17 residues. Germline V lookup: CDR1 SGHTA, CDR2 FQGNSA. Unmatched junction bases numbered 17, after V lost 5 bases and J lost 8 bases. The CDR3 is CASSPAGGTGVLGGYTF. CDR3 sequence (DNA): TGTGCCAGCAGCCCAGCGGGGGGGACAGGGGTTCTCGGCGGCTACACCTTC. The full variable domain, its missing parts supplied by reference TRBV7-2 and TRBJ1-2, is GAGVSQSPSNKVTEKGKDVELRCDPISGHTALYWYRQSLGQGLEFLIYFQGNSAPDKSGLPSDRFSAERTGGSVSTLTIQRTQQEDSAVYLCASSPAGGTGVLGGYTFGSGTRLTVV.

A few counts support this clonotype. The chain uses TRBV5-1 and TRBJ2-2; no reliable D call. The CDR3 loop spans 13 amino acids. The V end was cut by 3 bases, the J end by 5 bases, with 8 bases between. Germline V gives CDR1 SGHRS, CDR2 YFSETQ. The chain's CDR3 is CASSSRETGELFF. CDR3 DNA sequence: TGCGCCAGCAGCTCCCGAGAGACCGGGGAGCTGTTTTTT.

This clonotype appeared a few times. CDR3 sequence (DNA): TGCAGTGCTAGAGATGAGTGGCGGGGAGACTATGGCTACACCTTC. Translating gives CSARDEWRGDYGYTF. The rearrangement joins TRBV20-1 to TRBJ1-2; unclear D gene. This CDR3 has 15 residues. The germline gives CDR1 DFQATT, CDR2 SNEGSKA (reference sequence). V lost 0 bases and J lost 3, with 14 bases in between.